This T cell receptor beta chain was profiled in a study of early T cells in non-severe SARS-CoV-2 infection. For the study at large: The authors sequenced bulk RNA from unsorted whole blood, leaving chains unpaired.

Researchers tagged individual cDNA molecules with unique molecular identifiers. In TCRdb, the 5' RACE reads were re-called with MiXCR into one record per CDR3 protein. This table holds 30,000 to 35,000 distinct CDR3 sequences, 6.6% found once. The CDR3 extends over 14 amino acids. Trimming shortened V by 3 bases and J by 4 bases, and 12 bases separated the two germline ends. CDR1 is MGHRA, CDR2 YSYEKL, per germline. Overall study results and limits: Missing private and CD4 specificities, VDJdb matching favored anti-spike CD8 responses.

This clonotype was found many times. Antigen unknown. This chain uses TRBV4-1 with TRBJ1-1; D is undetermined. Sequencing used whole blood. The receptor comes from an adult who was a healthcare worker with PCR-confirmed SARS-CoV-2 infection or an uninfected control (not recorded which). The CDR3 coding sequence is TGCGCCAGCAGCCACCGAATAGGAGTCACTGAAGCTTTCTTT. It codes for CASSHRIGVTEAFF.